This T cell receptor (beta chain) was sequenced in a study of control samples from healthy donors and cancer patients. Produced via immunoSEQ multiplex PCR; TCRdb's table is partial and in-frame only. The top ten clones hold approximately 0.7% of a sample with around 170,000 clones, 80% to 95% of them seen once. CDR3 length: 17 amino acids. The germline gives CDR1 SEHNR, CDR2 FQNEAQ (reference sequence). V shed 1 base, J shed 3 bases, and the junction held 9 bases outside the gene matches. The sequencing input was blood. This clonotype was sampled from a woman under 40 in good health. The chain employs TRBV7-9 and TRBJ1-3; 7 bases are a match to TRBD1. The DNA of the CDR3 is TGTGCCAGCAGCTTAGTAATGCAGGGGGGATATGGAAACACCATATATTTT. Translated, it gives CASSLVMQGGYGNTIYF.